This record covers a single T cell receptor (beta chain). No antigen is known for it. Base qualities are not recorded, but no much larger clone differs from it by a single base. This sample was taken from a study of cytotoxic CD8 clonotypes in ibrutinib-treated CLL (dated by TCRdb to the early 2020s). Study-wide context: The cohort was composed of about 10 relapsed/refractory and about 16 treatment-naive patients; IGHV unmutated status was identified in 17 patients. Every sample from remission and from progressive disease was obtained while the patients were still on ibrutinib. On average, each sample had about 250,000 productive templates and roughly 95,000 productive rearrangements. Of the roughly 86 participants in the trial, roughly 26 had longitudinal samples available. Cryopreserved peripheral blood mononuclear cells were collected at three points: before therapy, at response, and at either sustained remission or disease progression. Partial responses were observed in about 24 patients and complete responses in 2; after a median follow-up of around 68 months, remission was maintained in around 14 patients and progression was observed in some twelve. The response samples were drawn at a median of around eleven months into treatment, with a range of about 6 to 40 months.

What the research found in general, with its limitations: At baseline, clonality was higher than in age-matched healthy donors and showed a strong correlation with circulating CD8+ T-cell counts. Public clonotypes were rare and either shrank or stayed stable during treatment, and the rise in clonality at ibrutinib response reflected expansion of private clonotypes. Clonality rose at ibrutinib response, remained stable during sustained remission, and dropped back toward baseline at progression. Sampling times were not matched between sustained-remission and progressing patients, and lymph node repertoires were not studied.

The meaning of the sample's time point label: progressive disease on ibrutinib. Roughly 2.2 micrograms of genomic DNA were extracted from cryopreserved PBMCs for TCR beta library preparation. Longitudinal blood samples from CLL patients receiving ibrutinib monotherapy were subjected to high-throughput TCR beta sequencing. The patients took part in an open-label, single-center phase 2 trial of ibrutinib monotherapy. CDR1 SGHDT and CDR2 YYEEEE were looked up in the germline V gene. The V end loses 2 bases and the J end loses 5 bases, and a stretch of 1 base separates them. The CDR3 goes from the cysteine to the phenylalanine over 11 residues. The retained sequence is limited to the CDR3, 33 bases, with the frame set at the first base. Each clonotype received, on average, 10x coverage in deep resolution sequencing performed on a MiSeq, where the target depth lay between 1 in 1 million and 1 in 200,000 T cells. The immunoSEQ hsTCRB Kit was used to generate TCR beta libraries. In the original analysis: ImmunoSEQ Data Assistant and ImmunoSEQ Analyzer were used for data analysis, and V, D and J genes were assigned according to IMGT definitions. Clonality was computed as one minus normalized Shannon entropy of productive rearrangement frequencies, ranging from 0 to 1. Public clonotype analysis was restricted to overrepresented clonotypes comprising at least 0.05% of each patient's repertoire. About twelve age-matched healthy donor repertoires from immuneACCESS were used as controls for clonality. What TCRdb holds here is the immuneACCESS table cut down to in-frame rearrangements. Part of the clones is not present; checked against another copy, under half of the missing clones reflect an unresolved V gene, and the others are unexplained. V and J calls and clone size come straight from that table; D and trimming were deduced from the DNA. A total of about 300,000 clones appear in this sample, 65% to 85% of them only once. Of the sample, 5.6% is held by the ten largest clones.

The receptor's source is a human donor with chronic lymphocytic leukemia. This chain is built from TRBV5-6 and TRBJ2-2; confidence is insufficient to name the D gene. The specimen comprised PBMCs, sampled at disease progression, from a patient treated with ibrutinib. The nucleotide sequence reads as follows: TGTGCCAGCAGCTTTACCGGGGAGCTGTTTTTT. Translation gives CASSFTGELFF.